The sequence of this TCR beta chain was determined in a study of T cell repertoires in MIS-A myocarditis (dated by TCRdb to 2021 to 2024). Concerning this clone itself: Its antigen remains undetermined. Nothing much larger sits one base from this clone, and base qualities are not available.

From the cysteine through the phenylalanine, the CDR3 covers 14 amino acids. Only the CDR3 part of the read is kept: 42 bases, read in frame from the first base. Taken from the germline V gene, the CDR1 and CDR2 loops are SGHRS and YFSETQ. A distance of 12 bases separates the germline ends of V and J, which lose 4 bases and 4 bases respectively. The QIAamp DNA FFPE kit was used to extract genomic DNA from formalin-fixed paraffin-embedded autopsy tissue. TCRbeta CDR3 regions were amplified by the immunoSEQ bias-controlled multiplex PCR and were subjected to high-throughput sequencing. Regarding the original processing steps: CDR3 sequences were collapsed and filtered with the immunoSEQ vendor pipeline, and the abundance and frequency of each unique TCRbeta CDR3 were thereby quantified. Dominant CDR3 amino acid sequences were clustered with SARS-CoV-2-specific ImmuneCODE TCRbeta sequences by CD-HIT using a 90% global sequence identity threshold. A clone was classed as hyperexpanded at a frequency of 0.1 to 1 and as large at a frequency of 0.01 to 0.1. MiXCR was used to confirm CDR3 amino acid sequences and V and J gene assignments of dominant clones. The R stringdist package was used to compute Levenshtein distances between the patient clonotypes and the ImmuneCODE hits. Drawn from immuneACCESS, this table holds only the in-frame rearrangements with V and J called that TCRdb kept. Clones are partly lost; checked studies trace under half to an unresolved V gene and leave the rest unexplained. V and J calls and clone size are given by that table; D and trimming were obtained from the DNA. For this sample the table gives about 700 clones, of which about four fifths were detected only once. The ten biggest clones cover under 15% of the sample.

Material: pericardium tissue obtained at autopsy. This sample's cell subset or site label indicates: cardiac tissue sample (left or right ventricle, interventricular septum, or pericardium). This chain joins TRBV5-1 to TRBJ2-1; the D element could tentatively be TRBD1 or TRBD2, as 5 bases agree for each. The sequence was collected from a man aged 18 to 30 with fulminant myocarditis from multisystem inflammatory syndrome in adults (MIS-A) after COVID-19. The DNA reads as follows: TGCGCCAGCAGCACGGGACCAAATTACAATGAGCAGTTCTTC. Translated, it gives CASSTGPNYNEQFF.